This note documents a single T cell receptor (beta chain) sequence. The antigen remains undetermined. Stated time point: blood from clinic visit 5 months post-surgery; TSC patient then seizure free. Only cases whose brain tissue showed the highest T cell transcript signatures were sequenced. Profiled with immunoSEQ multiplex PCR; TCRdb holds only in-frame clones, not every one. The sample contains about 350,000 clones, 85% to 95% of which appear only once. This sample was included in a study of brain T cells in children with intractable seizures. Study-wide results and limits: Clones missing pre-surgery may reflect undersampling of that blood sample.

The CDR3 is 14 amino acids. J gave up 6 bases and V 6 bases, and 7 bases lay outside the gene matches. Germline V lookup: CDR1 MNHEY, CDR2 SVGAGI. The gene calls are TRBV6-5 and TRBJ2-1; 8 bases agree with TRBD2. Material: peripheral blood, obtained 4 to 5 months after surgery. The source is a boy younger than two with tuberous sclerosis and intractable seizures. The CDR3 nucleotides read TGTGCCAGCAGACGACTAGCGCCCCTCAATGAGCAGTTCTTC. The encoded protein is CASRRLAPLNEQFF.